This T cell receptor (beta chain) derives from a study of PD-1 blockade in classical Hodgkin lymphoma. Only in-frame clones appear in the TCRdb table, and some are missing; sequencing was by immunoSEQ multiplex PCR. This repertoire shows over 60,000 clones, about 90% found once; its top ten account for 10%. This sample's time point: cycle 4 day 1 (C4D1), after 5 to 7 weeks of nivolumab. Brentuximab vedotin exposure varied among the patients, all of whom had relapsed after autologous stem cell transplantation. Study findings and constraints: Relapsed/refractory patients reportedly had lower baseline diversity than newly diagnosed patients. Complete responders' baseline diversity resembled that of newly diagnosed patients. Individuals initiating nivolumab under 1 year after ASCT were excluded.

As concerns this clone: No antigen is known for it.

Material: peripheral blood mononuclear cells (PBMCs), obtained before the fourth cycle of nivolumab. This TCR was sampled from a human donor with classical Hodgkin lymphoma.

The CDR3 reads CASSGDAGHRAGNTIYF. CDR3 DNA: TGTGCCAGCAGTGGAGATGCGGGGCACAGAGCTGGAAACACCATATATTTT. The gene calls are TRBV2 and TRBJ1-3, with a weak D call TRBD1 (5 bases). Germline V gene lookup returns CDR1 SNHLY and CDR2 FYNNEI. This CDR3 region has 17 residues. The V end lost 4 bases, the J end lost 2 bases, and 18 bases lay between the germline ends.